This TCR beta chain was documented in a study of shared clonotypes between healthy human individuals. Study-wide results and limits: Rarefaction indicated that sorted-subset sequencing remained incomplete although depth was large.

Methods used by the authors: Filtering was not the same, since immunoSEQ gave junction-only sequences without quality scores. The table came from immunoSEQ multiplex PCR; TCRdb's copy has only in-frame clones and leaves some out. That table is the source of V, J and clone size, and D and trimming were worked out from the DNA. The sample has over a million clones, about 96% seen once. In this sample, this clone turned up once. The antigen remains undetermined. The germline CDR1 and CDR2 sequences are SGHNT and YYREEE (reference sequence). The CDR3 consists of 14 residues. The J segment lost 0 bases and the V segment lost 3 bases, leaving 2 bases of the junction unmatched.

The V call is TRBV5-4, the J call TRBJ1-1; 7 nucleotides line up with TRBD1. Input material: naive CD4+ T cells sorted from blood. As for subset: CD45RA+ positively selected. This receptor was identified in a man younger than 40 in good health. CDR3 sequence (DNA): TGTGCCAGCAGCTCCGACAGGGTGAACACTGAAGCTTTCTTT. It is translated as CASSSDRVNTEAFF.